Listed below are T cell receptor beta chains from one sample, sequenced in a study of blood T cell repertoires in COVID-19. Clones were read by immunoSEQ multiplex PCR, and TCRdb kept only the in-frame ones, dropping some. Found here are approximately 180,000 clones, around 87% of them singletons; the top ten hold about 2.7%. Sequencing was performed on peripheral blood. The receptors derive from a middle-aged man with active or convalescent COVID-19. Each CDR3 is given with its conserved first and last residue.

V gene: TRBV3-1/TRBV3-2; CDR3 protein: CASSQGGNGGRTQYF
V gene: TRBV5-6; CDR3 protein: CASSLAVTGGARGYTF
V gene: TRBV11-2; CDR3 protein: CASSSGTGLDNSPLHF
V gene: TRBV11-2; CDR3 protein: CASSLVRGSPNTGELFF
V gene: TRBV3-1/TRBV3-2; CDR3 protein: CASSRRQGESEQYF
V gene: TRBV11-2; CDR3 protein: CASSLGDRGTLEQYF
V gene: TRBV30; CDR3 protein: CAWSVRSRFSYGYTF
V gene: TRBV18; CDR3 protein: CASSPLSGSYGYTF
V gene: TRBV11-1; CDR3 protein: CASSSRQGPNEQFF
V gene: TRBV28; CDR3 protein: CASEGANSPLHF
V gene: TRBV5-8; CDR3 protein: CASFPWGHLAKNIQYF
V gene: TRBV11-2; CDR3 protein: CASRLIHRGQSGNTIYF
V gene: TRBV10-3; CDR3 protein: CAIRDSSYNSPLHF
V gene: TRBV20-1; CDR3 protein: CSARRETQYF
V gene: TRBV2; CDR3 protein: CASSEDRASDTQYF
V gene: TRBV30; CDR3 protein: CAWSVGGTEDRHSNQPQHF
V gene: TRBV18; CDR3 protein: CASSRGTGGVTTEAFF
V gene: TRBV2; CDR3 protein: CASTPTGSPLHF
V gene: TRBV11-2; CDR3 protein: CASSLGNRGNSPLHF
V gene: TRBV2; CDR3 protein: CASKVEQGGTEAFF
V gene: TRBV18; CDR3 protein: CASSPTGGLETQYF
V gene: TRBV19; CDR3 protein: CASSMLGTGGPPPLHF
V gene: TRBV24-1; CDR3 protein: CATRPAGSTGELFF
V gene: TRBV5-3; CDR3 protein: CARSFGTLKNIQYF
V gene: TRBV5-6; CDR3 protein: CASSLARQGGTQPQHF
V gene: TRBV6-5; CDR3 protein: CASRFEVMNTEAFF
V gene: TRBV19; CDR3 protein: CASTKDRGNYGYTF
V gene: TRBV6-1; CDR3 protein: CASSEGEGQPQHF
V gene: TRBV2; CDR3 protein: CASRGDYPEQFF
V gene: TRBV7-6; CDR3 protein: CASSPLTGTHTEAFF
V gene: TRBV7-9; CDR3 protein: CASSPMAAMNTEAFF
V gene: TRBV6-5; CDR3 protein: CASSYRGNNSPLHF
V gene: TRBV10-2; CDR3 protein: CASSDLAGVFNTQYF
V gene: TRBV7-9; CDR3 protein: CASSLVSGSTNEKLFF
V gene: TRBV3-1/TRBV3-2; CDR3 protein: CASSGTLQGKGYGYTF
V gene: TRBV6-5; CDR3 protein: CASSYSRSGANVLTF
V gene: TRBV4-1; CDR3 protein: CASSQTSGGAIRETQYF
V gene: TRBV5-1; CDR3 protein: CASSLGEGRATDTQYF
V gene: TRBV19; CDR3 protein: CASSFGVGGGNEQFF
V gene: TRBV10-3; CDR3 protein: CAIRSGGASTDTQYF
V gene: TRBV5-1; CDR3 protein: CASSLSGRTHYEQYF
V gene: TRBV11-1; CDR3 protein: CASSSATWSEAFF
V gene: TRBV6-5; CDR3 protein: CASSLGQTRSYEQYF
V gene: TRBV4-2; CDR3 protein: CASSLGQADLYGYTF
V gene: TRBV4-2; CDR3 protein: CASSQDSGWLGYTF
V gene: TRBV2; CDR3 protein: CASSARQDTEAFF
V gene: TRBV5-6; CDR3 protein: CASRLGVDRVGNEQFF
V gene: TRBV7-9; CDR3 protein: CASSLDPGGIQPQHF
V gene: TRBV3-1/TRBV3-2; CDR3 protein: CASSRRQGNPYEQYF
V gene: TRBV2; CDR3 protein: CASSVRGDTTGYGYTF